The 18 T cell receptor beta chains below were found in one sample sequenced in a study of blood T cells in healthy people across ages (dated by TCRdb to between 2015 and 2017). Libraries came from 5' RACE. Reads for this sample came from an Illumina HiSeq 2500. A second PCR of about 6 to 11 cycles was performed with a sample-barcoded 5' primer and a J-beta primer mix. TCRdb reprocessed the public reads (quality trimming at Q25 with fastp, clone calling with MiXCR) and kept in-frame beta chains. A single entry per CDR3 protein holds the most common genes and DNA from its merged rows. Counted in this sample were about 1.4 million distinct CDR3 sequences; 59% of them appeared once. In total, the top ten clones hold approximately 7% of the sample. The sequenced sample was blood. The source is a man aged 18 to 30 in good health.

This rearrangement joins TRBV28 to TRBJ2-4; no reliable D call. The germline CDR1 and CDR2 sequences are MDHEN and SYDVKM. This CDR3 region has 12 residues. The germline V and J ends were trimmed by 8 bases and 3 bases, with 8 bases remaining between them. CDR3 in DNA: TGTGCCAGCCAAGGGTTCAAAAACATTCAGTACTTC. This gives the protein CASQGFKNIQYF.

The chain is built from TRBV5-1 and TRBJ1-2; D is ambiguous. Per the germline V gene, CDR1 is SGHRS and CDR2 is YFSETQ. The CDR3 totals 14 residues. The germline V and J ends were trimmed by 4 bases and 8 bases, with 18 bases remaining between them. The CDR3 nucleotides are TGCGCCAGCAGCCGCAACTACGGCCCGGAAGGCTACACCTTC. Translating it yields CASSRNYGPEGYTF. Full variable domain (remainder filled in from reference TRBV5-1 and TRBJ1-2): KAGVTQTPRYLIKTRGQQVTLSCSPISGHRSVSWYQQTPGQGLQFLFEYFSETQRNKGNFPGRFSGRQFSNSRSEMNVSTLELGDSALYLCASSRNYGPEGYTFGSGTRLTVV.

This clonotype was detected a few times. The chain has TRBV19 and TRBJ2-1; D is perhaps TRBD1 (6 bases). Looked up from germline, CDR1 is LNHDA and CDR2 is SQIVND (reference sequence). V was pared by 4 bases and J by 7 bases, with 14 bases between. This CDR3 has 14 amino acids. The DNA for the CDR3 is TGTGCCAGTAGTAATCTGGGGGCGAAGAATGAGCAGTTCTTC. It yields the protein CASSNLGAKNEQFF.

The V gene is TRBV7-9, the J gene TRBJ2-5, with 8 bases lining up with TRBD1. Germline trimming cut 5 bases from V and 5 bases from J; bases unmatched to any gene: 10. The length of the CDR3 is 15 residues. Germline CDR1 is SEHNR and CDR2 is FQNEAQ (reference sequence). The CDR3 coding sequence is TGTGCCAGCAGCACACGCAGGGGGCGAGGGGAGACCCAGTACTTC. The encoded protein is CASSTRRGRGETQYF.

The count of this clonotype is one. The rearrangement uses TRBV7-2 and TRBJ2-2; D is uncertain. Germline CDR1 and CDR2: SGHTA and FQGNSA. This CDR3 spans 11 amino acids. V lost 1 base and J lost 13, with 7 bases in between. CDR3: CASSLGVGLFF. CDR3 coding DNA: TGTGCCAGCAGCTTAGGAGTTGGGCTGTTTTTT. The variable domain in full, with the rest retrieved from reference TRBV7-2 and TRBJ2-2, is GAGVSQSPSNKVTEKGKDVELRCDPISGHTALYWYRQSLGQGLEFLIYFQGNSAPDKSGLPSDRFSAERTGGSVSTLTIQRTQQEDSAVYLCASSLGVGLFFGEGSRLTVL.

This clonotype was recorded once. The chain carries TRBV7-6 and TRBJ2-2; TRBD2 is a possible D gene (6 bases). The V end was cut by 4 bases, the J end by 6 bases, with 15 bases between. The length of the CDR3 is 15 residues. Germline V gene lookup returns CDR1 SGHVS and CDR2 FNYEAQ. As DNA, the CDR3 is TGTGCCAGCAGCTCCAGACTAGATAGGCCCGGGGAGCTGTTTTTT. Its translation is CASSSRLDRPGELFF. The entire variable domain, with the rest obtained from reference TRBV7-6 and TRBJ2-2, is as follows: GAGVSQSPRYKVTKRGQDVALRCDPISGHVSLYWYRQALGQGPEFLTYFNYEAQQDKSGLPNDRFSAERPEGSISTLTIQRTEQRDSAMYRCASSSRLDRPGELFFGEGSRLTVL.

The chain carries TRBV5-1 and TRBJ2-3; possibly TRBD1 or TRBD2 for D (5 bases each). V was trimmed by 1 base and J by 11 bases, leaving 20 bases between them. The CDR3 covers 15 residues. Germline loops: CDR1 SGHRS, CDR2 YFSETQ. The CDR3 nucleotides read TGCGCCAGCAGCTTGTCCGGGGCAGCTCCTACGGAGCAGTATTTT. It specifies CASSLSGAAPTEQYF.

The V call is TRBV9, the J call TRBJ2-1; D may be TRBD1 or TRBD2 (5 bases each). Germline loops: CDR1 SGDLS, CDR2 YYNGEE. Deletions cut 0 bases from V and 5 bases from J, with 15 bases between. The CDR3 is 16 amino acids. The CDR3 DNA follows: TGTGCCAGCAGCGTAGGGGGCGGGTGGAGCAACAATGAGCAGTTCTTC. Its protein product is CASSVGGGWSNNEQFF.

This clonotype was seen a few times. The rearrangement links TRBV29-1 to TRBJ2-7; 10 positions match TRBD2. The CDR3 extends over 12 amino acids. V was clipped by 6 bases and J by 6 bases; unmatched bases: 5. Germline loops: CDR1 SQVTM, CDR2 ANQGSEA. CDR3 in amino acids: CSVRLAGSEQYF. CDR3 DNA sequence: TGCAGCGTACGACTAGCGGGTTCCGAGCAGTACTTC.

The genes are TRBV2 and TRBJ2-6; D is unclear. V lost 7 bases to trimming and J lost 0 bases, with 13 bases between them. CDR1 is SNHLY and CDR2 is FYNNEI in the germline V gene. The CDR3 totals 16 residues. CDR3 DNA sequence: TGTGCCAGCAAGGTTCTCGCGAGCTCTGGGGCCAACGTCCTGACTTTC. Translating it yields CASKVLASSGANVLTF.

This clonotype was found a few times. This chain links TRBV4-3 with TRBJ2-1, with D unclear. This CDR3 has 14 amino acids. Trimming shortened V by 1 base and J by 8 bases, and 12 bases separated the two germline ends. Germline V gene data show CDR1 as LGHNA and CDR2 as YSLEER. The CDR3 DNA reads as TGCGCCAGCAGCCAAGTGACCCGGGTGGATGAGCAGTTCTTC. Translation: CASSQVTRVDEQFF.

The V gene is TRBV27, the J gene TRBJ1-1; perhaps TRBD1 as D (5 bases). Trimming took off 2 bases at V and 6 bases at J, with 13 bases between the two ends. CDR1 MNHEY and CDR2 SMNVEV come from the germline V gene (reference sequence). The CDR3 runs 14 residues. The CDR3: CASSLVGASAEAFF. Written as DNA, the CDR3 is TGTGCCAGCAGTTTAGTAGGGGCGTCGGCTGAAGCTTTCTTT.

This clonotype was recorded a few times. The chain uses TRBV4-3 and TRBJ2-7, with TRBD1 identical over 8 bases. Per the germline V gene, CDR1 is LGHNA and CDR2 is YSLEER. The CDR3 is made up of 15 amino acids. The V gene end was trimmed by 3 bases and the J gene end by 3 bases; junction bases not matched to a gene: 7. In DNA, the CDR3 is TGCGCCAGCAGCCATACCGGGACAGGACTCTACGAGCAGTACTTC. Residues: CASSHTGTGLYEQYF.

The J gene is TRBJ2-7, the V gene TRBV5-1, with D perhaps TRBD1 (6 bases). V shed 4 bases and J shed 5 bases, with 16 bases lying between them. The germline gives CDR1 SGHRS, CDR2 YFSETQ. The CDR3 has 14 amino acids. CDR3 sequence reads: CASSLQGLGDEQYF. CDR3 coding DNA: TGCGCCAGCAGCCTACAGGGTTTGGGCGACGAGCAGTACTTC.

The sample holds a few counts of this clonotype. This sequence joins TRBV6-1 and TRBJ1-2; D might be TRBD1 (5 bases). The V gene lost 3 bases and the J gene lost 8 bases, with 16 bases spanning the gap. CDR3 length equals 14 residues. The germline CDR1 and CDR2 sequences are MNHNS and SASEGT. Here the CDR3 reads CASSEGDPRFGYTF. The CDR3 DNA reads TGTGCCAGCAGTGAGGGGGACCCCCGATTCGGCTACACCTTC.

The chain carries TRBV9 and TRBJ2-1; 9 nucleotides align to TRBD2. Germline V gene sequence: CDR1 SGDLS, CDR2 YYNGEE. CDR3 size: 15 residues. The ends lost 4 bases at V and 5 bases at J; junction bases unmatched: 7. The CDR3 DNA sequence: TGTGCCAGCAGCCCGCGGACTAGCGCAGACAATGAGCAGTTCTTC. Encoded protein: CASSPRTSADNEQFF.

In its sample, this clonotype was seen a few times. The rearrangement joins TRBV12-3 or TRBV12-4 to TRBJ1-2, with 8 bases identical to TRBD1. V lost 5 bases to trimming and J lost 12 bases; unmatched junction nucleotides: 17. CDR3 size: 15 residues. CDR3 nucleotides: TGTGCCAGCAGTCGGTCGCCCGGGACAGGTTCAAGGGACACCTTC. Its translation: CASSRSPGTGSRDTF.

The V and J genes are TRBV4-3 and TRBJ1-4; D remains ambiguous. Trimming cost V 0 bases and J 4 bases, with 12 bases left between them. The CDR3 totals 16 residues. The germline V gene encodes CDR1 LGHNA and CDR2 YSLEER. Here the CDR3 reads CASSQDHGTYNEKLFF. The DNA of the CDR3 is TGCGCCAGCAGCCAAGATCATGGCACCTATAATGAAAAACTGTTTTTT.